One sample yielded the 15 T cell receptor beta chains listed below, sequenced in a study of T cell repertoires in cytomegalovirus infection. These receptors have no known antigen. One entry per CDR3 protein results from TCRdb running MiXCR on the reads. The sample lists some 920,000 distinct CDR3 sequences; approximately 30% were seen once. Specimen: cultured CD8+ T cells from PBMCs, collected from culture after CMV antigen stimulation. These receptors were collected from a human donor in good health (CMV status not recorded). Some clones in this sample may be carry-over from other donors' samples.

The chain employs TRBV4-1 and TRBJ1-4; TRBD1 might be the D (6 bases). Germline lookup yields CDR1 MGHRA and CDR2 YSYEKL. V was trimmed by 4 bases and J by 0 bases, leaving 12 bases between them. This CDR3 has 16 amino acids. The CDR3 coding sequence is TGCGCCAGCAGCCTTGGGACAAGTGCAACTAATGAAAAACTGTTTTTT. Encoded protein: CASSLGTSATNEKLFF.

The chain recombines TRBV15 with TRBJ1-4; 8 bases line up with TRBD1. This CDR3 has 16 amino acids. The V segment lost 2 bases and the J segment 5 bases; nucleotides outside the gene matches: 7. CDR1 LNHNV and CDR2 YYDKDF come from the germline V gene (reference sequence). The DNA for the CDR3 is TGTGCCACCAGCAGATCCCGACAGGGGAAAAATGAAAAACTGTTTTTT. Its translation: CATSRSRQGKNEKLFF.

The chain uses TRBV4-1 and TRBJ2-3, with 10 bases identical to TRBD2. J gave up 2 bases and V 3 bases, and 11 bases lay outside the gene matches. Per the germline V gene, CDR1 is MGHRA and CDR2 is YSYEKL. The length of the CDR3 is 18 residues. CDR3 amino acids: CASSQGLARGINTDTQYF. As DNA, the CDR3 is TGCGCCAGCAGCCAGGGACTAGCGAGGGGGATAAACACAGATACGCAGTATTTT.

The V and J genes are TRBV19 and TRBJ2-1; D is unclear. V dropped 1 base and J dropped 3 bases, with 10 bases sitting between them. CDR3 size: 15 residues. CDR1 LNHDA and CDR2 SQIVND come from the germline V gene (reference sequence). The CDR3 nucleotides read TGTGCCAGTAGTATAGTAGGACGGCGCTACAATGAGCAGTTCTTC. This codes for CASSIVGRRYNEQFF.

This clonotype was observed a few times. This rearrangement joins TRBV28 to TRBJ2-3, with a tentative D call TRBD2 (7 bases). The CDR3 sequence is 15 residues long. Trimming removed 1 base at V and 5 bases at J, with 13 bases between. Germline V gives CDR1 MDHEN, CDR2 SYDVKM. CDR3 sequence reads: CASSLLGGPGDTQYF. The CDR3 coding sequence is TGTGCCAGCAGTTTATTGGGGGGGCCGGGAGATACGCAGTATTTT.

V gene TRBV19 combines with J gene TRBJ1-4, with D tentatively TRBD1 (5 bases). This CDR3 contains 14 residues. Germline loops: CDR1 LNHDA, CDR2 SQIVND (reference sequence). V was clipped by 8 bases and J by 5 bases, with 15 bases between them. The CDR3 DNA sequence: TGTGCCAGTCAGGGATGGGCTCTAAATGAAAAACTGTTTTTT. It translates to CASQGWALNEKLFF.

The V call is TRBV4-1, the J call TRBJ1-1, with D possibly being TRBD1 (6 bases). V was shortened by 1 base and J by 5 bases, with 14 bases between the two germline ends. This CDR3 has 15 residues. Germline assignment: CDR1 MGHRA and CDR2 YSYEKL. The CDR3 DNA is TGCGCCAGCAGCCAAGTTAGCGGACAGACTACTGAAGCTTTCTTT. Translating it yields CASSQVSGQTTEAFF.

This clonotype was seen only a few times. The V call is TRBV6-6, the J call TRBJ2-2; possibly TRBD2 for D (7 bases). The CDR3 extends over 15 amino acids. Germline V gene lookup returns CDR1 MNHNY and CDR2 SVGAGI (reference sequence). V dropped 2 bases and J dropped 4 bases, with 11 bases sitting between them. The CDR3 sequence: CASSYGGASTGELFF. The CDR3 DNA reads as TGTGCCAGCAGTTACGGGGGGGCATCCACCGGGGAGCTGTTTTTT.

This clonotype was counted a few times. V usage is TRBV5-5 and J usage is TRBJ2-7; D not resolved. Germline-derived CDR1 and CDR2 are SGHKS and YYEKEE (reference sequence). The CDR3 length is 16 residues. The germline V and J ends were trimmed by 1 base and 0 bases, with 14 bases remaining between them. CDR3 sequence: CASSLRWALGSYEQYF. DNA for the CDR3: TGTGCCAGCAGCTTGAGGTGGGCTCTCGGCTCCTACGAGCAGTACTTC.

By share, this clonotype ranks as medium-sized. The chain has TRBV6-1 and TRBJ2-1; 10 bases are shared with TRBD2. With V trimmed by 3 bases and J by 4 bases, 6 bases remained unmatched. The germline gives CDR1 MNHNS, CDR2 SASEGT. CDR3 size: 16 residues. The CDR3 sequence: CASSEGAGGGYNEQFF. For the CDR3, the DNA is TGTGCCAGCAGTGAGGGAGCGGGGGGGGGGTACAATGAGCAGTTCTTC.

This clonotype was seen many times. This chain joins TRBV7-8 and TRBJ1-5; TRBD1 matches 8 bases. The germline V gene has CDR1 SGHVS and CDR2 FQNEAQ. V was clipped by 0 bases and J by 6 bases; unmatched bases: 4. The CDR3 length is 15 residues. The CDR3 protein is CASSLAQGAFQPQHF. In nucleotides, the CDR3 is TGTGCCAGCAGCTTAGCGCAGGGGGCCTTTCAGCCCCAGCATTTT.

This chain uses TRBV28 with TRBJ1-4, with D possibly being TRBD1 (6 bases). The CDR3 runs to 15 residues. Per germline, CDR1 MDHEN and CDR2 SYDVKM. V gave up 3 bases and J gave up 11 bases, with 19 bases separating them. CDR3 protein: CASSFEISGQTKLFF. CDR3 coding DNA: TGTGCCAGCAGTTTCGAGATATCAGGACAGACTAAACTGTTTTTT.

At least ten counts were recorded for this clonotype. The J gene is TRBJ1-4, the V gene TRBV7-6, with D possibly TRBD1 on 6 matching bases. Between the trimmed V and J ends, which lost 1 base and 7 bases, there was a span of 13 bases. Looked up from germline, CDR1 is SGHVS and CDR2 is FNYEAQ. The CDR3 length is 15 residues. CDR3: CASSLGRGALEKLFF. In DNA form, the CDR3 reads TGTGCCAGCAGCTTAGGTCGGGGGGCGCTTGAAAAACTGTTTTTT.

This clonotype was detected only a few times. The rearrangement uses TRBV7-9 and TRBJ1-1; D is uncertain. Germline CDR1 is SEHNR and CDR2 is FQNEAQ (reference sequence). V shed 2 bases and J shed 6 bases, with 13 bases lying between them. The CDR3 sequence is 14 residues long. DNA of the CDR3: TGTGCCAGCAGCTTACCAGCCGGATGGTCTGAAGCTTTCTTT. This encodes CASSLPAGWSEAFF.

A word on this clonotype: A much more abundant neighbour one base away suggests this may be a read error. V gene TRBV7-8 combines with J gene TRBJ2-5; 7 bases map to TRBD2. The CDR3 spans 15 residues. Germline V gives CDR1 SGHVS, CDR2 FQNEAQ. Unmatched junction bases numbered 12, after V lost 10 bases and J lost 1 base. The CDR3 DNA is TGTGCCAACAGACCTATTGGGACTACCCAAGAGACCCAGTACTTC. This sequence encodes CANRPIGTTQETQYF. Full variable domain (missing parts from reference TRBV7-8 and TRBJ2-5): GAGVSQSPRYKVAKRGQDVALRCDPISGHVSLFWYQQALGQGPEFLTYFQNEAQLDKSGLPSDRFFAERPEGSVSTLKIQRTQQEDSAVYLCANRPIGTTQETQYFGPGTRLLVL.